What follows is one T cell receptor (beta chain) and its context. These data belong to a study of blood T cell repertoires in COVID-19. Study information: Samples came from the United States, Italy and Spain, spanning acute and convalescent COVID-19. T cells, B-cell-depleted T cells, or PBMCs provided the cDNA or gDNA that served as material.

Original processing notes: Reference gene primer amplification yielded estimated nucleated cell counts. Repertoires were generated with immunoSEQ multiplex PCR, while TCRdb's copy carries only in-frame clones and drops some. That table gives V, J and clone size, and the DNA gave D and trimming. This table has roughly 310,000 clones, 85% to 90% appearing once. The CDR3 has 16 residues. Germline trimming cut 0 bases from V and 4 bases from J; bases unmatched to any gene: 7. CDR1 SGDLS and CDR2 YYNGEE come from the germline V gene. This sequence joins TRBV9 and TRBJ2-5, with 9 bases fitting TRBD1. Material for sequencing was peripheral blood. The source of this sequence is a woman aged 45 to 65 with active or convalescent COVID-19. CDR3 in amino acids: CASSVVGSTGGETQYF. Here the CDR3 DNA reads TGTGCCAGCAGCGTAGTTGGCTCGACAGGGGGAGAGACCCAGTACTTC.